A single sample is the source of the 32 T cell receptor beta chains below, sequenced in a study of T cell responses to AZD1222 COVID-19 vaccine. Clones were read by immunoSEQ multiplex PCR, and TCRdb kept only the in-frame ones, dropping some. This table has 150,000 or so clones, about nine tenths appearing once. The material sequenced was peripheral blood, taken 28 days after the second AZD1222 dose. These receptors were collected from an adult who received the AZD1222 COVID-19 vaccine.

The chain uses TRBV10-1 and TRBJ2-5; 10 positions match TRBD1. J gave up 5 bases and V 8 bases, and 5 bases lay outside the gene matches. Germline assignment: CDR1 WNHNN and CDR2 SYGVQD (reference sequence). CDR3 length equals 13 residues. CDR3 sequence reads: CASAGTGEETQYF. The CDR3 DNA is TGCGCCAGCGCCGGGACAGGGGAGGAGACCCAGTACTTC.

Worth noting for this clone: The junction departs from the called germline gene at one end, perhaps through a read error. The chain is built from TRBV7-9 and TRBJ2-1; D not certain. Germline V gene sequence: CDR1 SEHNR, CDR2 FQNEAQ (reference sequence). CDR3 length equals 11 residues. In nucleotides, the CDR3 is TGTGCCAGCAGCTCCGACAATGAGCAGTTCTTC. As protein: CASSSDNEQFF.

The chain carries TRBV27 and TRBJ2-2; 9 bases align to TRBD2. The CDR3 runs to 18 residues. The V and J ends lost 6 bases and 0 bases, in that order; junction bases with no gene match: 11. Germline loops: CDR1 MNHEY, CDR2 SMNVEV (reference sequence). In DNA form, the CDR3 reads TGTGCCAGCAGATACCGACTAGCGGAGAAGGCGAACACCGGGGAGCTGTTTTTT. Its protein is CASRYRLAEKANTGELFF.

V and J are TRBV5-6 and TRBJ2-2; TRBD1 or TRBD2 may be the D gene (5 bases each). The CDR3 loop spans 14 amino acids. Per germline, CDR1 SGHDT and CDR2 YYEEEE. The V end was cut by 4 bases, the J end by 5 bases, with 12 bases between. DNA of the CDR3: TGTGCCAGCAGCATCGGGACGGAGACCGGGGAGCTGTTTTTT. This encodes CASSIGTETGELFF.

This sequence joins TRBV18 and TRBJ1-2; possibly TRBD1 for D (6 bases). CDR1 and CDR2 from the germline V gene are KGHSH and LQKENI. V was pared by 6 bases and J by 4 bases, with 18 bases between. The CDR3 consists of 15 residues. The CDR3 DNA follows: TGTGCCAGCTCGTCCTCTTTACAGGGAGGCTATGGCTACACCTTC. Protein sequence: CASSSSLQGGYGYTF.

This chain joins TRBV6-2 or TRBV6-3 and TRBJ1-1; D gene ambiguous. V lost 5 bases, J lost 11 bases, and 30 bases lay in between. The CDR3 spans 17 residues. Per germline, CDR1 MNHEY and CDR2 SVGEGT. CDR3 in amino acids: CASSPVIKRWGGRRAFF. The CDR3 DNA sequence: TGTGCCAGCAGTCCGGTAATTAAACGCTGGGGAGGACGGAGGGCTTTCTTT.

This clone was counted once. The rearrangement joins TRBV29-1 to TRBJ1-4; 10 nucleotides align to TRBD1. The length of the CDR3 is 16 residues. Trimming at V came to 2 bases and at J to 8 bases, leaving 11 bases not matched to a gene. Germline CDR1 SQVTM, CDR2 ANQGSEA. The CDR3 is CSVESTRTGGVEKLFF. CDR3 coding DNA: TGCAGCGTTGAAAGTACCCGGACAGGGGGAGTCGAAAAACTGTTTTTT.

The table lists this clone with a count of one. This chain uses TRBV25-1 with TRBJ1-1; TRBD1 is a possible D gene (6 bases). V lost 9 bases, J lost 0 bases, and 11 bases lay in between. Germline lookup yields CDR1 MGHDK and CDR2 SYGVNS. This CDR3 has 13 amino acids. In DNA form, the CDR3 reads TGTGCCAGTAAGGACAGAATGAACACTGAAGCTTTCTTT. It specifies CASKDRMNTEAFF.

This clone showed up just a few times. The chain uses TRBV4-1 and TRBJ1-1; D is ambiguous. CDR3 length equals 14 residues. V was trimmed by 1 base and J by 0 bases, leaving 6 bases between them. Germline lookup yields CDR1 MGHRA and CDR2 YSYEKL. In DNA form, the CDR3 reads TGCGCCAGCAGCCAAGTTACCATGAACACTGAAGCTTTCTTT. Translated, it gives CASSQVTMNTEAFF.

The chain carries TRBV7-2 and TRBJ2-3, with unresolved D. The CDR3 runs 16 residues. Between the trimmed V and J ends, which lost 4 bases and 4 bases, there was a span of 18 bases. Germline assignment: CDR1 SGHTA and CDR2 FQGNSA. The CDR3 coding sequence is TGTGCCAGCAGCTCCGACCTGGCGCGCGCCCCAGATACGCAGTATTTT. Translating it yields CASSSDLARAPDTQYF.

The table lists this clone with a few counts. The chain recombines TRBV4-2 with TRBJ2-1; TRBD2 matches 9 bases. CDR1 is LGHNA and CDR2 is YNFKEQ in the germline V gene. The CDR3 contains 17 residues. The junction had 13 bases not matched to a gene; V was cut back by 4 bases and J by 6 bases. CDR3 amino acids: CASSPAGAGGASNEQFF. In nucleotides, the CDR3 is TGTGCCAGCAGCCCGGCGGGTGCGGGGGGGGCTTCCAATGAGCAGTTCTTC.

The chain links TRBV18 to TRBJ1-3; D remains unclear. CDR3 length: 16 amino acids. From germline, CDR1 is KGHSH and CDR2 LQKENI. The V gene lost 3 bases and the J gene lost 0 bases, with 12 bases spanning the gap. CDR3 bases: TGTGCCAGCTCACCCAGTAATATCGACTCTGGAAACACCATATATTTT. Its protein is CASSPSNIDSGNTIYF.

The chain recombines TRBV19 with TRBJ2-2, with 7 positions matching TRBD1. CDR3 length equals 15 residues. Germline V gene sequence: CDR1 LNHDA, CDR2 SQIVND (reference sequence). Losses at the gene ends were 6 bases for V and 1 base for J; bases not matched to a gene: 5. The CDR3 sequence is CASRQGLGNTGELFF. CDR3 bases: TGTGCCAGTAGACAGGGGTTAGGGAACACCGGGGAGCTGTTTTTT.

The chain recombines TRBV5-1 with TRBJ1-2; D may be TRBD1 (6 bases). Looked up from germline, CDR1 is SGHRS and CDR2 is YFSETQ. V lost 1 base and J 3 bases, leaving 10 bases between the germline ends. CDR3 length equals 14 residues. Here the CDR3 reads CASSLTGRDYGYTF. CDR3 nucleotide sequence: TGCGCCAGCAGCTTGACAGGGAGGGACTATGGCTACACCTTC.

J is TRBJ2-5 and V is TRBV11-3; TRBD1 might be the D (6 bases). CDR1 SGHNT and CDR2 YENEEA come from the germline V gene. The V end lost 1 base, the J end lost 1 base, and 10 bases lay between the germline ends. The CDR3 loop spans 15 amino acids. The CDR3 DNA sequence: TGTGCCAGCAGCTTAGGAACAGGGAGCCAAGAGACCCAGTACTTC. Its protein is CASSLGTGSQETQYF.

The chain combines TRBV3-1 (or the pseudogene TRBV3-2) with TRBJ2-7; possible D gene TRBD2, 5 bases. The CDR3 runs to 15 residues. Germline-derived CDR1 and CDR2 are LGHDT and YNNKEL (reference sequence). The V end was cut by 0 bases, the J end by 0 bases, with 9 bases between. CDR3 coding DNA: TGTGCCAGCAGCCAAGATTTGGACTTCTCCTACGAGCAGTACTTC. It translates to CASSQDLDFSYEQYF.

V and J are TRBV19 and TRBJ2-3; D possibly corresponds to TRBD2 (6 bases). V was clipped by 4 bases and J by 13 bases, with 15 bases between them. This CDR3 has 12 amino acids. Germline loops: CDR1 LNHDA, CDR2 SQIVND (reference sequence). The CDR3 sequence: CASSSETSTEYF. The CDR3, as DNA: TGTGCCAGTAGTAGTGAGACTAGTACAGAGTATTTT.

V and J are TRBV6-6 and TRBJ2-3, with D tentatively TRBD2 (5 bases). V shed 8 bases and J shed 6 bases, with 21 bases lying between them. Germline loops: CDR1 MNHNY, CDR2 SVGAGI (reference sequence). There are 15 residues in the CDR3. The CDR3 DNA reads TGTGCCAGCGCCGACCAGGAGGATAGATGGGATACGCAGTATTTT. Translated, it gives CASADQEDRWDTQYF.

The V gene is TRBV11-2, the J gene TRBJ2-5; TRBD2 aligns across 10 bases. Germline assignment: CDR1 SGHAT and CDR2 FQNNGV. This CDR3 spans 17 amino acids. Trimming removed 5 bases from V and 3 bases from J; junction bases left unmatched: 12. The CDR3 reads CASSPGQRSGGEETQYF. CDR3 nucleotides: TGTGCCAGCAGCCCCGGCCAGAGGAGCGGGGGGGAAGAGACCCAGTACTTC. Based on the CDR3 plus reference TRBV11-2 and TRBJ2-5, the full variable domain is EAGVAQSPRYKIIEKRQSVAFWCNPISGHATLYWYQQILGQGPKLLIQFQNNGVVDDSQLPKDRFSAERLKGVDSTLKIQPAKLEDSAVYLCASSPGQRSGGEETQYFGPGTRLLVL.

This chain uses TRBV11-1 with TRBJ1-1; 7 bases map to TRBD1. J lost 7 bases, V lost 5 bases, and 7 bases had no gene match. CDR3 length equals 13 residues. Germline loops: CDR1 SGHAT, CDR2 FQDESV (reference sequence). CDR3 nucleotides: TGTGCCAGCAGCGCGGATAGGGGGCTTGAAGCTTTCTTT. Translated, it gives CASSADRGLEAFF.

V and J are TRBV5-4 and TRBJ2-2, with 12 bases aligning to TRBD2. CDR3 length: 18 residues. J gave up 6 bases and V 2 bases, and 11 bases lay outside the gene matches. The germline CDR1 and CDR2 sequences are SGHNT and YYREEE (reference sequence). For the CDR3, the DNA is TGTGCCAGCAGCTTCGGACTAGCGGGGTCTCGGGACGCCGGGGAGCTGTTTTTT. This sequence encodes CASSFGLAGSRDAGELFF. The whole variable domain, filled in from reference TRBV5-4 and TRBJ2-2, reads ETGVTQSPTHLIKTRGQQVTLRCSSQSGHNTVSWYQQALGQGPQFIFQYYREEENGRGNFPPRFSGLQFPNYSSELNVNALELDDSALYLCASSFGLAGSRDAGELFFGEGSRLTVL.

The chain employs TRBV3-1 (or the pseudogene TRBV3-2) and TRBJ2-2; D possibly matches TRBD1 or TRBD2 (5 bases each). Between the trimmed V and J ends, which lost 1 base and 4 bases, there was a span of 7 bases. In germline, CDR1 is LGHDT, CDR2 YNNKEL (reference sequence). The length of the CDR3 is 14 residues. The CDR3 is CASSQVGTTGELFF. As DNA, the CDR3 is TGTGCCAGCAGCCAAGTCGGGACCACCGGGGAGCTGTTTTTT.

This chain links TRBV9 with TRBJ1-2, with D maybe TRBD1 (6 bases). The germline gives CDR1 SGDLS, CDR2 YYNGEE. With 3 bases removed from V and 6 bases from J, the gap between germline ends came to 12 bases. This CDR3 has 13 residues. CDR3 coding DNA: TGTGCCAGCAGCGGGCAGGGGCTGGATGGCTACACCTTC. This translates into CASSGQGLDGYTF.

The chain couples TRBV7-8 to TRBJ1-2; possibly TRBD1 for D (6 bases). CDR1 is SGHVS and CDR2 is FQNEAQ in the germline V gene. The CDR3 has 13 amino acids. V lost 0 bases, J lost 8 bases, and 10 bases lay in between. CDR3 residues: CASSLAGAGGYTF. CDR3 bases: TGTGCCAGCAGCTTAGCGGGGGCGGGAGGCTACACCTTC.

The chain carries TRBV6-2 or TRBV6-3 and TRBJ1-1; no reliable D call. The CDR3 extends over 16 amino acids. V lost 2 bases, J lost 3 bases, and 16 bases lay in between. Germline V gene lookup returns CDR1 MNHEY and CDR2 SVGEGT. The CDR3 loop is CASSYGPTRLDTEAFF. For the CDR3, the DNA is TGTGCCAGCAGTTACGGACCGACCCGTTTGGACACTGAAGCTTTCTTT.

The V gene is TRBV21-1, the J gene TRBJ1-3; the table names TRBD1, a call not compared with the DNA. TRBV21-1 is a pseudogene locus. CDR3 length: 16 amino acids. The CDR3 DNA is TGTGCCAGCAGCGCCCGGGACAGTTACTCTGGAAACACCATATATTTT. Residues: CASSARDSYSGNTIYF.

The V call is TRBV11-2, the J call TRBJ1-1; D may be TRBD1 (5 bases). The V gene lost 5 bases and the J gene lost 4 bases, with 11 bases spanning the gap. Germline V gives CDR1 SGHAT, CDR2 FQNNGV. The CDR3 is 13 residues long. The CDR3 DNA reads TGTGCCAGCAGCAGGGGCGCCGGCACTGAAGCTTTCTTT. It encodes CASSRGAGTEAFF.

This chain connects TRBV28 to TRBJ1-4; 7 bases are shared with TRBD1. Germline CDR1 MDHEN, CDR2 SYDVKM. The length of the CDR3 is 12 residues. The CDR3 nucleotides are TGTGTCTCTAGACAGGGAGGTGAAAAACTGTTTTTT. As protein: CVSRQGGEKLFF.

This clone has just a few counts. CDR3 nucleotides: TGTGCCTGGAGCCCCGGGTCCCGGGACTTCTACGAGCAGTACTTC. It codes for CAWSPGSRDFYEQYF. The chain has TRBV30 and TRBJ2-7; tentatively, D is TRBD2 (6 bases). The CDR3 consists of 15 residues. V was pared by 3 bases and J by 3 bases, with 18 bases between. Germline V gene sequence: CDR1 GTSNPN, CDR2 SVGIG (reference sequence).

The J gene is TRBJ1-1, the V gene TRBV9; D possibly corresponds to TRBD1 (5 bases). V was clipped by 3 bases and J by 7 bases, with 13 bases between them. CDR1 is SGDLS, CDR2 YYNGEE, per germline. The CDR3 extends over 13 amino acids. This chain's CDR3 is CASSAGTTGEAFF. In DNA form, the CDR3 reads TGTGCCAGCAGCGCAGGGACTACCGGTGAAGCTTTCTTT.

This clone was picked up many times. CDR3 bases: TGTGCCAGCAGCTCCAGACCGGGACTAGCGGGAGTGAAGTCCTACGAGCAGTACTTC. Translated: CASSSRPGLAGVKSYEQYF. The gene calls are TRBV7-9 and TRBJ2-7; 14 nucleotides line up with TRBD2. The V gene end was trimmed by 4 bases and the J gene end by 1 base; junction bases not matched to a gene: 12. CDR1 SEHNR and CDR2 FQNEAQ come from the germline V gene (reference sequence). This CDR3 has 19 amino acids.

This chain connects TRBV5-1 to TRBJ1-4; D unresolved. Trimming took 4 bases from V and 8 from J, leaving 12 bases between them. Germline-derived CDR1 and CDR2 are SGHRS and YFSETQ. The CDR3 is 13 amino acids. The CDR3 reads CASSRTRGEKLFF. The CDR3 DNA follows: TGCGCCAGCAGCAGGACCAGAGGGGAAAAACTGTTTTTT.